Listed below are T cell receptor beta chains from one sample, sequenced in a study of T cell changes during pregnancy in multiple sclerosis. Using immunoSEQ multiplex PCR, the repertoire was profiled, and TCRdb retains in-frame clones only, with some absent. The sample lists approximately 41,000 clones; around 90% were seen once. The sequencing used CD4+ T cells from peripheral blood mononuclear cells, collected in the second trimester of pregnancy. These receptors originate from a female donor in good health, enrolled as a control in a pregnancy study. CDR3s include the opening cysteine and the closing phenylalanine or tryptophan. The order of the fields is V gene, D gene, J gene, clone size, CDR3 protein, CDR3 DNA. The D gene is left open where the match is weak. Clone size is given for some rows only: seen once, a few or many times, or a class if the clone is expanded.

v_gene: TRBV5-1; d_gene: TRBD1; j_gene: TRBJ2-5; abundance: once; CDR3aa: CASRQTGGRFPQETQYF; CDR3nt: TGCGCCAGCAGGCAGACAGGGGGAAGGTTTCCCCAAGAGACCCAGTACTTC
v_gene: TRBV6-6; d_gene: TRBD2; j_gene: TRBJ2-7; abundance: -; CDR3aa: CASSPLAGSFYEQYF; CDR3nt: TGTGCCAGCAGCCCCCTAGCGGGTTCTTTTTACGAGCAGTACTTC
v_gene: TRBV9; d_gene: -; j_gene: TRBJ2-7; abundance: -; CDR3aa: CASNPAGNYEQYF; CDR3nt: TGTGCCAGCAACCCCGCGGGGAACTACGAGCAGTACTTC
v_gene: TRBV13; d_gene: TRBD2; j_gene: TRBJ2-2; abundance: -; CDR3aa: CASSSHGGAVGELFF; CDR3nt: TGTGCCAGCAGCTCGCACGGGGGGGCCGTCGGGGAGCTGTTTTTT
v_gene: TRBV6-6; d_gene: -; j_gene: TRBJ1-5; abundance: -; CDR3aa: CASSRQVLKNQPQHF; CDR3nt: TGTGCCAGCAGTCGACAGGTTTTGAAGAATCAGCCCCAGCATTTT
v_gene: TRBV6-5; d_gene: TRBD2; j_gene: TRBJ2-7; abundance: -; CDR3aa: CASLGSGRSYEQYF; CDR3nt: TGTGCCAGTCTAGGGAGCGGGAGATCCTACGAGCAGTACTTC
v_gene: TRBV6-6; d_gene: TRBD1; j_gene: TRBJ2-5; abundance: -; CDR3aa: CASSDRGTETQYF; CDR3nt: TGTGCCAGCAGCGACAGGGGGACGGAGACCCAGTACTTC
v_gene: TRBV9; d_gene: TRBD1; j_gene: TRBJ1-1; abundance: -; CDR3aa: CASSAQGGNTEAFF; CDR3nt: TGTGCCAGCAGCGCTCAGGGGGGGAACACTGAAGCTTTCTTT
v_gene: TRBV11-2; d_gene: -; j_gene: TRBJ2-1; abundance: -; CDR3aa: CASSLTSWGTEQFF; CDR3nt: TGTGCCAGCAGCCTGACCAGTTGGGGCACCGAGCAGTTCTTC
v_gene: TRBV29-1; d_gene: -; j_gene: TRBJ2-1; abundance: -; CDR3aa: CSGTRGSTNEQFF; CDR3nt: TGCAGCGGCACTAGAGGGTCTACTAATGAGCAGTTCTTC
v_gene: TRBV11-3; d_gene: -; j_gene: TRBJ2-3; abundance: once; CDR3aa: CASSLDLGQTQYF; CDR3nt: TGTGCCAGCAGCTTAGATTTAGGACAGACGCAGTATTTT
v_gene: TRBV28; d_gene: -; j_gene: TRBJ2-6; abundance: -; CDR3aa: CASSLTASGANVLTF; CDR3nt: TGTGCCAGCAGCCTCACAGCTTCTGGGGCCAACGTCCTGACTTTC
v_gene: TRBV4-3; d_gene: TRBD2; j_gene: TRBJ2-1; abundance: -; CDR3aa: CASSQGEGLAGGWGQFF; CDR3nt: TGCGCCAGCAGCCAAGGAGAAGGACTAGCGGGGGGGTGGGGGCAGTTCTTC
v_gene: TRBV18; d_gene: -; j_gene: TRBJ1-5; abundance: once; CDR3aa: CASSPQQNSNQPQHF; CDR3nt: TGTGCCAGCTCACCCCAACAAAATAGCAATCAGCCCCAGCATTTT
v_gene: TRBV20-1; d_gene: -; j_gene: TRBJ2-7; abundance: -; CDR3aa: CSAPDTYEQYF; CDR3nt: TGCAGTGCTCCGGACACCTACGAGCAGTACTTC
v_gene: TRBV28; d_gene: -; j_gene: TRBJ1-4; abundance: -; CDR3aa: CASSLGGQGGEKLFF; CDR3nt: TGTGCCAGCAGTTTAGGGGGACAAGGGGGTGAAAAACTGTTTTTT
v_gene: TRBV6-5; d_gene: -; j_gene: TRBJ2-3; abundance: once; CDR3aa: CASSSPGSDTQYF; CDR3nt: TGTGCCAGCAGTTCCCCAGGGTCAGATACGCAGTATTTT
v_gene: TRBV9; d_gene: -; j_gene: TRBJ1-5; abundance: -; CDR3aa: CASSVAWEGTPQHF; CDR3nt: TGTGCCAGCAGCGTAGCTTGGGAGGGTACGCCCCAGCATTTT
v_gene: TRBV2; d_gene: -; j_gene: TRBJ1-2; abundance: -; CDR3aa: CASSVRVSNQGYTF; CDR3nt: TGTGCCAGCAGTGTGCGGGTCTCGAACCAGGGCTACACCTTC
v_gene: TRBV5-1; d_gene: -; j_gene: TRBJ1-1; abundance: -; CDR3aa: CASSPGGGTDTEAFF; CDR3nt: TGCGCCAGCAGTCCCGGGGGAGGGACGGACACTGAAGCTTTCTTT
v_gene: TRBV10-3; d_gene: -; j_gene: TRBJ1-1; abundance: -; CDR3aa: CAISEHENTEAFF; CDR3nt: TGTGCCATCAGTGAACACGAGAACACTGAAGCTTTCTTT
v_gene: TRBV18; d_gene: -; j_gene: TRBJ1-4; abundance: -; CDR3aa: CASSPGRDEKLFF; CDR3nt: TGTGCCAGCTCACCGGGTCGGGATGAAAAACTGTTTTTT
v_gene: TRBV15; d_gene: -; j_gene: TRBJ1-5; abundance: -; CDR3aa: CATSSTRQRLNQPQHF; CDR3nt: TGTGCCACCAGCAGTACTCGACAGAGATTAAATCAGCCCCAGCATTTT